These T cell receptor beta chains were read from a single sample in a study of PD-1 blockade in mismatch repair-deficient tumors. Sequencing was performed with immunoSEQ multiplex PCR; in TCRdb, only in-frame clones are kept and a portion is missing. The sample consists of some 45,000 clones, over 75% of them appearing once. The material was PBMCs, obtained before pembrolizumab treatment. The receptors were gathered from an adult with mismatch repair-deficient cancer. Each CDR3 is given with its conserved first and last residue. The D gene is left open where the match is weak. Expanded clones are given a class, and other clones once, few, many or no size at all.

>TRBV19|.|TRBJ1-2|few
CASTTTLNSGYTF
TGTGCCAGTACCACAACTCTTAACAGCGGCTACACCTTC
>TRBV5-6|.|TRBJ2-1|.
CASSLLREDSNEQFF
TGTGCCAGCAGCTTGTTGCGGGAAGATAGCAATGAGCAGTTCTTC
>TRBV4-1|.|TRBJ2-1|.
CASSQRGSVYNEQFF
TGCGCCAGCAGCCAGAGGGGCTCGGTTTACAATGAGCAGTTCTTC
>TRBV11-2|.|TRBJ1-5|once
CASSLAVGENQPQHF
TGTGCCAGCAGCTTAGCGGTAGGGGAGAATCAGCCCCAGCATTTT
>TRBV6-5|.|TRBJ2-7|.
CASSSSALIYEQYF
TGTGCCAGCAGTAGTTCGGCACTCATTTACGAGCAGTACTTC
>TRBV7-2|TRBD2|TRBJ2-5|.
CASSLGLAQETQYF
TGTGCCAGCAGCTTAGGACTAGCGCAAGAGACCCAGTACTTC
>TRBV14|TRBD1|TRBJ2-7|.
CASSHRVRDSRGWASYEQYF
TGTGCCAGCAGCCACCGAGTCCGGGACAGTAGAGGATGGGCGTCCTACGAGCAGTACTTC
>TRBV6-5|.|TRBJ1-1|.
CASSSGGQTEAFF
TGTGCCAGCAGTTCGGGGGGGCAGACTGAAGCTTTCTTT
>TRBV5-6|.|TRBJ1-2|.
CASSSKGGYTF
TGTGCCAGCAGCTCCAAGGGCGGCTACACCTTC
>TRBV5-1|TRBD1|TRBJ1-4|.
CASSRPGQNEKLFF
TGCGCCAGCAGCCGCCCGGGACAGAATGAAAAACTGTTTTTT
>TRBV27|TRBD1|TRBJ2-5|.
CASSPNPGQQETQYF
TGTGCCAGCAGTCCGAACCCGGGACAGCAAGAGACCCAGTACTTC
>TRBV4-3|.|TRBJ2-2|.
CASSKRDKDTGELFF
TGCGCCAGCAGCAAGCGGGACAAGGACACCGGGGAGCTGTTTTTT
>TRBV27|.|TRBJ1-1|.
CASSIQRATEAFF
TGTGCCAGCAGTATCCAGCGGGCGACTGAAGCTTTCTTT
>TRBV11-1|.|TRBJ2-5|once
CASSPREYQETQYF
TGTGCCAGCAGCCCCCGGGAGTACCAAGAGACCCAGTACTTC
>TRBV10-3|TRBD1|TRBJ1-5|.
CAITGQENQPQHF
TGTGCCATCACCGGACAGGAGAATCAGCCCCAGCATTTT
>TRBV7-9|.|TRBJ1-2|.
CASSLEAWRNYGYTF
TGTGCCAGCAGCTTAGAGGCCTGGCGTAACTATGGCTACACCTTC
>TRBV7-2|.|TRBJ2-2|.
CASTLNTGRAGELFF
TGTGCCAGCACCCTAAACACAGGGAGGGCCGGGGAGCTGTTTTTT
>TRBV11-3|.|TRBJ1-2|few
CASSFGGTLSRSYTF
TGTGCCAGCAGCTTTGGGGGGACCCTAAGTCGGAGCTACACCTTC
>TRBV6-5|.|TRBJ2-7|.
CATRGLAVSYEQYF
TGTGCCACCCGGGGGCTAGCGGTTTCCTACGAGCAGTACTTC
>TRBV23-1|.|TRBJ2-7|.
CASSQLEVREAGGEQYF
TGCGCCAGCAGTCAATTGGAAGTCAGAGAGGCGGGTGGCGAGCAGTACTTC
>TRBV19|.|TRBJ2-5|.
CASSIGGSQYF
TGTGCCAGTAGTATAGGGGGCAGCCAGTACTTC
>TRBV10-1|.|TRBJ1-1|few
CASSESLDAEAFF
TGCGCCAGCAGTGAGTCGCTGGATGCTGAAGCTTTCTTT
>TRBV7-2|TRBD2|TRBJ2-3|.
CASSLSSGSDTQYF
TGTGCCAGCAGCTTAAGTAGCGGGAGTGATACGCAGTATTTT
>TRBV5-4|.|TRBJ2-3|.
CASSPSTDTQYF
TGTGCCAGCAGCCCGAGCACAGATACGCAGTATTTT
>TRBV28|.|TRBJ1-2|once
CASKVPTGGYGYTF
TGTGCCAGTAAAGTTCCCACGGGGGGGTATGGCTACACCTTC
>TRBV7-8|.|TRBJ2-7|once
CASSLEYEQYF
TGTGCCAGCAGCTTAGAGTACGAGCAGTACTTC
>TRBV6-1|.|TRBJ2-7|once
CASSEVQSYEQYF
TGTGCCAGCAGTGAAGTCCAAAGCTACGAGCAGTACTTC
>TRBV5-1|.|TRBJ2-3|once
CASSLRGDTQYF
TGCGCCAGCAGCTTGCGGGGGGATACGCAGTATTTT
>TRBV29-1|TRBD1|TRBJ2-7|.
CSVHPGQGLPSEEYGIYEQYF
TGCAGCGTTCATCCGGGACAGGGCCTACCGTCTGAAGAGTACGGCATCTACGAGCAGTACTTC
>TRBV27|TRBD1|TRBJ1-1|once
CASNTFRGTQGAGTEAFF
TGTGCCAGCAACACCTTTAGGGGCACGCAGGGGGCGGGCACTGAAGCTTTCTTT
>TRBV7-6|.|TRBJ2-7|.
CASSLGGSGSSYEQYF
TGTGCCAGCAGCTTAGGCGGTAGCGGAAGCTCCTACGAGCAGTACTTC
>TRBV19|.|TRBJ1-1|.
CASTQPGVNTEAFF
TGTGCCAGTACCCAGCCGGGGGTGAACACTGAAGCTTTCTTT
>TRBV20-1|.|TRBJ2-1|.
CSADGDNEQFF
TGCAGTGCTGACGGGGATAATGAGCAGTTCTTC
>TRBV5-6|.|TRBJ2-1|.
CASSPGLSGPYNEQFF
TGTGCCAGCAGCCCTGGACTAAGCGGCCCCTACAATGAGCAGTTCTTC
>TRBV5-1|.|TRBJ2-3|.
CASSWERAFTDTQYF
TGCGCCAGCAGCTGGGAGAGAGCCTTCACAGATACGCAGTATTTT
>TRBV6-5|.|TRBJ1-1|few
CASSYESYAFF
TGTGCCAGCAGTTACGAATCATACGCTTTCTTT
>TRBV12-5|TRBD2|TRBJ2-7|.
CASGLRRLAGISYEQYF
TGTGCTAGTGGTTTGCGGCGACTAGCGGGAATTTCCTACGAGCAGTACTTC
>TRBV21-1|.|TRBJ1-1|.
CASSKVYRGDTEAFF
TGTGCCAGCAGCAAAGTCTACAGGGGGGACACTGAAGCTTTCTTT
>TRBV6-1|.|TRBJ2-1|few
CASSELVYNEQFF
TGTGCCAGCAGTGAATTGGTTTACAATGAGCAGTTCTTC
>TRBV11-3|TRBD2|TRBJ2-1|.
CASSLEKLAASYNEQFF
TGTGCCAGCAGCTTAGAGAAACTAGCGGCGTCCTACAATGAGCAGTTCTTC
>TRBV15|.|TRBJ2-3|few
CATSRDLGEDTQYF
TGTGCCACCAGCAGAGATTTGGGGGAAGATACGCAGTATTTT
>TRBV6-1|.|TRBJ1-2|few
CASSESYSYYGYTF
TGTGCCAGCAGTGAATCTTACAGCTACTATGGCTACACCTTC
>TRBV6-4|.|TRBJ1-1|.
CASSEGANTEAFF
TGTGCCAGCAGTGAGGGGGCGAACACTGAAGCTTTCTTT
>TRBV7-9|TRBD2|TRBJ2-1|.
CASSLLTSGRLEQFF
TGTGCCAGCAGCTTACTTACTAGCGGGAGACTTGAGCAGTTCTTC
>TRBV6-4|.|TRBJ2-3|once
CAGSESGGSSTDTQYF
TGTGCCGGCAGTGAGTCCGGCGGGTCAAGCACAGATACGCAGTATTTT
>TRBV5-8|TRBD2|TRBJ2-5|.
CASSLGTSGRARETQYF
TGTGCCAGCAGCTTGGGGACTAGCGGGAGGGCGCGAGAGACCCAGTACTTC
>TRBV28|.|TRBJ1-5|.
CASIAGTVTQPQHF
TGTGCCAGCATCGCAGGGACCGTGACTCAGCCCCAGCATTTT
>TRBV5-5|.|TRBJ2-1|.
CASSRPTGLSYNEQFF
TGTGCCAGCAGCAGACCCACAGGCCTCTCCTACAATGAGCAGTTCTTC
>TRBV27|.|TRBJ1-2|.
CASIPRGDRLNYGYTF
TGTGCCAGCATCCCCCGCGGCGACAGACTGAACTATGGCTACACCTTC
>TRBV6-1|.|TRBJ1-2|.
CASREGGANYGYTF
TGTGCCAGCAGGGAGGGAGGTGCTAACTATGGCTACACCTTC
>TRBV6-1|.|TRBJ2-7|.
CASFEYEQYF
TGTGCCAGCTTTGAATACGAGCAGTACTTC
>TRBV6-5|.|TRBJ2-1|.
CASSYGYAYNEQFF
TGTGCCAGCAGTTATGGATACGCCTACAATGAGCAGTTCTTC
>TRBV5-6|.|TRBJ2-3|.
CASSLEGSEFWDTQYF
TGTGCCAGCAGCTTGGAAGGGTCAGAGTTCTGGGATACGCAGTATTTT
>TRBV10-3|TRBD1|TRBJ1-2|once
CAISEAGTGGGYTF
TGTGCCATCAGTGAGGCTGGGACAGGAGGTGGCTACACCTTC
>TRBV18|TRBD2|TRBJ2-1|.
CASSNLAGGNEQFF
TGTGCCAGCTCTAATCTAGCGGGAGGCAATGAGCAGTTCTTC
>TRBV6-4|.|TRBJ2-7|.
CASSGDSLYSYEQYF
TGTGCCAGCAGTGGGGACTCCCTCTACTCCTACGAGCAGTACTTC
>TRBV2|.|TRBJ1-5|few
CASSRDGNQPQHF
TGTGCCAGCAGCCGGGACGGCAATCAGCCCCAGCATTTT
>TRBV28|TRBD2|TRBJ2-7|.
CASSLGGDEQYF
TGTGCCAGCAGTTTGGGGGGGGACGAGCAGTACTTC
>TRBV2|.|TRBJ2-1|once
CASSAPPKQQFF
TGTGCCAGCAGCGCCCCACCCAAGCAACAGTTCTTC